This T cell receptor (beta chain) was captured by sequencing in a study of T and B cells in COVID-19 patients. Blood genomic DNA input for TRB amplification was roughly 220-500 ng. TRB rearrangements were amplified by multiplex PCR with BIOMED2 TRB-A/B primers. TCRdb re-called the multiplex PCR reads through MiXCR, storing one row per CDR3 protein. The sample carries under 13,000 distinct CDR3 sequences, 30% recorded once. This clonotype appeared a few times. CDR3 length: 17 amino acids. V dropped 3 bases and J dropped 4 bases, with 20 bases sitting between them. Germline V gene lookup returns CDR1 SGHDT and CDR2 YYEEEE.

V is TRBV5-6 and J is TRBJ1-5; the D is unclear. Sequencing was performed on blood. This receptor was taken from a human donor with active COVID-19. The CDR3 protein is CASSSRTIASGNQPQHF. Written as DNA, the CDR3 is TGTGCCAGCAGCTCCAGGACCATAGCCTCTGGGAATCAGCCCCAGCATTTT.